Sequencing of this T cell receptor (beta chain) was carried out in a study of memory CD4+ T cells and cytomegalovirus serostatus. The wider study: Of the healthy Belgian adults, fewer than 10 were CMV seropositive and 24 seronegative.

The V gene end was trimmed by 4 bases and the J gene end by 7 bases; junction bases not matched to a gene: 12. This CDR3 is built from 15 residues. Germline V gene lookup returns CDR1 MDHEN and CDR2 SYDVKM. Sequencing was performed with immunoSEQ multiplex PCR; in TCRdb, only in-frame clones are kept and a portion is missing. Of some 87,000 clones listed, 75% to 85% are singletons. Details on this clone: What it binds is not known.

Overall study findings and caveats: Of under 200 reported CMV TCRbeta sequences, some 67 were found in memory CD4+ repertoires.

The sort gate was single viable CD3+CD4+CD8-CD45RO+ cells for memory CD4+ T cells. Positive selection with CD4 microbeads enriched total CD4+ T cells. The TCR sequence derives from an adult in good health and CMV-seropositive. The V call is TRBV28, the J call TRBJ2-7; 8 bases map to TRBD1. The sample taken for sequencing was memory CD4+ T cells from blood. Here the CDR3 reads CASSSRQGLAREQYF. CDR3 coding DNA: TGTGCCAGCAGTTCTCGACAGGGGCTGGCCAGGGAGCAGTACTTC. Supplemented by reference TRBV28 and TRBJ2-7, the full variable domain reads DVKVTQSSRYLVKRTGEKVFLECVQDMDHENMFWYRQDPGLGLRLIYFSYDVKMKEKGDIPEGYSVSREKKERFSLILESASTNQTSMYLCASSSRQGLAREQYFGPGTRLTVT.